The source of this TCR beta chain is a study of neurological immune-mediated disorders. The output of every sequencing run exceeded 190 million TCR-beta sequences, derived from 15-18 subjects. TCRdb redid the calling of the 5' RACE reads with MiXCR, one entry per CDR3 protein. The sample carries 55,000 to 65,000 distinct CDR3 sequences, about 10% recorded once. This CDR3 has 14 residues. Germline CDR1 and CDR2: SGHRS and YFSETQ. V dropped 1 base and J dropped 6 bases, with 12 bases sitting between them. Overall study findings and caveats: HTLV-1-associated myelopathy displayed the greatest TCR clonal expansion, and multiple sclerosis exhibited the smallest, lower than that of healthy controls.

Time point specified: longitudinal time-point 1 (baseline). Unsorted libraries used 2 million PBMCs kept at -80 degrees C. Many counts were recorded for this clonotype. No antigen is known for it. V is TRBV5-1 and J is TRBJ2-3; no clear D. Sequencing was done on a sample of PBMCs. The clonotype was recovered from a male donor with HTLV-1-associated myelopathy (HAM/TSP). The CDR3 DNA is TGCGCCAGCAGCTTGTCTCCCCAAGCTGATACGCAGTATTTT. Residues: CASSLSPQADTQYF.